The 11 T cell receptor beta chains below were found in one sample sequenced in a study of long-term antiretroviral therapy in people with HIV. The assay, immunoSEQ v3.0, was run at survey level. Some clones are missing from TCRdb's copy, which holds only in-frame ones; the method was immunoSEQ multiplex PCR. The sample comprises 20,000 to 25,000 clones, roughly 84% of which are singletons, and 6.4% rests with the top ten. The source was unsorted PBMCs, collected 0.6 years after starting antiretroviral therapy. The receptors here all came from a man aged 55 to 70 with HIV.

The chain uses TRBV6-6 and TRBJ1-5, with 8 bases identical to TRBD1. The germline V gene encodes CDR1 MNHNY and CDR2 SVGAGI (reference sequence). Trimming took 4 bases from V and 2 from J; bases not matched to a gene: 4. The CDR3 has 15 amino acids. CDR3 DNA sequence: TGTGCCAGCAGTTCCAGGGGGCCTGGCAATCAGCCCCAGCATTTT. It translates to CASSSRGPGNQPQHF.

The chain joins TRBV28 to TRBJ2-7; no firm D call. The germline V gene encodes CDR1 MDHEN and CDR2 SYDVKM. There are 14 residues in the CDR3. V was pared by 2 bases and J by 1 base, with 9 bases between. CDR3 loop: CASSLIPGSYEQYF. For the CDR3, the DNA is TGTGCCAGCAGTTTAATTCCCGGTTCCTACGAGCAGTACTTC.

The rearrangement joins TRBV5-1 to TRBJ2-5; 13 positions agree with TRBD2. The V and J ends lost 4 bases and 2 bases, in that order; junction bases with no gene match: 2. The germline V gene has CDR1 SGHRS and CDR2 YFSETQ. There are 15 residues in the CDR3. CDR3 nucleotides: TGCGCCAGCAGCGCACTAGCGGGAGGGCAAGAGACCCAGTACTTC. Its protein product is CASSALAGGQETQYF. Together with reference TRBV5-1 and TRBJ2-5, the CDR3 gives the full variable domain: KAGVTQTPRYLIKTRGQQVTLSCSPISGHRSVSWYQQTPGQGLQFLFEYFSETQRNKGNFPGRFSGRQFSNSRSEMNVSTLELGDSALYLCASSALAGGQETQYFGPGTRLLVL.

The genes are TRBV15 and TRBJ2-7, with 9 bases aligning to TRBD2. V gave up 0 bases and J gave up 1 base; unmatched junction bases: 4. From germline, CDR1 is LNHNV and CDR2 YYDKDF (reference sequence). The CDR3 has 16 residues. CDR3 residues: CATSREGSGGSYEQYF. The CDR3 region has the DNA TGTGCCACCAGCAGAGAGGGTAGCGGGGGATCCTACGAGCAGTACTTC.

The chain links TRBV5-1 to TRBJ2-2; a weak D match, TRBD1 (5 bases). Germline assignment: CDR1 SGHRS and CDR2 YFSETQ. Trimming pared 0 bases from V and 8 bases from J, leaving 17 bases between. The CDR3 has 16 residues. The CDR3 loop reads CASSLALAGSLGELFF. CDR3 nucleotides: TGCGCCAGCAGCTTGGCCTTAGCAGGGTCATTGGGGGAGCTGTTTTTT.

This sequence joins TRBV6-1 and TRBJ1-1; D is ambiguous. V was clipped by 2 bases and J by 1 base, with 8 bases between them. The CDR3 length is 14 residues. In germline, CDR1 is MNHNS, CDR2 SASEGT. CDR3 loop: CASSESPENTEAFF. The DNA for the CDR3 is TGTGCCAGCAGTGAATCTCCGGAGAACACTGAAGCTTTCTTT.

V and J are TRBV10-3 and TRBJ2-3, with 9 bases lining up with TRBD2. The CDR3 covers 16 residues. Germline CDR1 reads ENHRY; CDR2 reads SYGVKD. V lost 10 bases and J lost 7; bases outside the gene matches: 18. The CDR3 sequence: CATGGTSLTSANTQYF. The CDR3 coding sequence is TGTGCCACAGGGGGGACTAGCCTTACGAGCGCCAATACGCAGTATTTT.

In this sample, this clone turned up once. The chain uses TRBV30 and TRBJ1-4, with D perhaps TRBD1 (5 bases). This CDR3 is built from 13 residues. CDR1 and CDR2 (germline): GTSNPN, SVGIG (reference sequence). V lost 8 bases and J lost 5, with 15 bases in between. CDR3 in amino acids: CAVPGLRNEKLFF. DNA of the CDR3: TGTGCCGTACCGGGACTGAGGAATGAAAAACTGTTTTTT.

This chain uses TRBV5-4 with TRBJ1-1; D gene unclear. This CDR3 is 13 amino acids long. Germline CDR1 reads SGHNT; CDR2 reads YYREEE (reference sequence). V gave up 2 bases and J gave up 1 base, with 6 bases separating them. CDR3 sequence reads: CASSFVENTEAFF. The CDR3 coding sequence is TGTGCCAGCAGCTTTGTGGAGAACACTGAAGCTTTCTTT.

The sample holds a few counts of this clone. The chain carries TRBV19 and TRBJ1-2; D unresolved. CDR1 and CDR2 (germline): LNHDA, SQIVND (reference sequence). Trimming took off 3 bases at V and 4 bases at J, with 6 bases between the two ends. This CDR3 spans 12 amino acids. The CDR3: CASSIGPYGYTF. The CDR3 DNA is TGTGCCAGTAGTATTGGCCCCTATGGCTACACCTTC.

This chain links TRBV5-1 with TRBJ2-2; D is undetermined. Looked up from germline, CDR1 is SGHRS and CDR2 is YFSETQ. Trimming left V 4 bases short and J 3 bases short, with 19 bases between. The CDR3 sequence is 17 residues long. CDR3 region: CASSPGPSNGDTGELFF. The CDR3 DNA reads as TGCGCCAGCAGCCCCGGACCGTCCAATGGGGACACCGGGGAGCTGTTTTTT.